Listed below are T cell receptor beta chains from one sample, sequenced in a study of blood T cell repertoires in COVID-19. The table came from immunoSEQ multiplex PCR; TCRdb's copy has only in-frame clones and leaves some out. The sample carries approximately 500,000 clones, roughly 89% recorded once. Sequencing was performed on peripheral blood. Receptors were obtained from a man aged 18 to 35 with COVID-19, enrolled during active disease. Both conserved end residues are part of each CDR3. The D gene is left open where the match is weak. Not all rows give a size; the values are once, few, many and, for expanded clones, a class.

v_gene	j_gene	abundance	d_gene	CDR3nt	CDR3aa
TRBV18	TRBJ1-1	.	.	TGTGCCAGCTCACCACTTTGGGGAGGCACTGAAGCTTTCTTT	CASSPLWGGTEAFF
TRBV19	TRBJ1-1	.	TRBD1	TGTGCCAGTAGTGCCGACCCGGGACAGGGTATTGAAGCTTTCTTT	CASSADPGQGIEAFF
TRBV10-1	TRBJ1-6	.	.	TGCGCCAGCAGTGAGGCGAGGAATTCACCCCTCCACTTT	CASSEARNSPLHF
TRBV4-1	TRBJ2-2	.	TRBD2	TGCGCCAGCAGCCAAGCGGGACTAGCGCCCGGGGAGCTGTTTTTT	CASSQAGLAPGELFF
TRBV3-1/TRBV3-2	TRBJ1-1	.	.	TGTGCCAGCAGCCAAGAGGGGGGTATGAACACTGAAGCTTTCTTT	CASSQEGGMNTEAFF
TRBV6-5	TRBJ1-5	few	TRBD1	TGTGCCAGCAGCGCACAGGGGGTGGACAATCAGCCCCAGCATTTT	CASSAQGVDNQPQHF
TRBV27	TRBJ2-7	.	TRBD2	TGTGCCAGCAGTGCCGCGACTAGCGGGAGAGGTGAGCAGTACTTC	CASSAATSGRGEQYF
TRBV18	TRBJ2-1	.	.	TGTGCCAGCTCACCACCGGTCGGTGACTACAATGAGCAGTTCTTC	CASSPPVGDYNEQFF
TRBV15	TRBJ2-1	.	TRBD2	TGTGCCACCAGACGGGGACTAGCTGGGAATGAGCAGTTCTTC	CATRRGLAGNEQFF
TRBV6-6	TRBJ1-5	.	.	TGTGCCAGCAGTTTAATCCAAGGAGGCAATCAGCCCCAGCATTTT	CASSLIQGGNQPQHF
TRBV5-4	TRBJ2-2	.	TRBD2	TGTGCCAGCAGCCACGACCGACTAGCCACCGGGGAGCTGTTTTTT	CASSHDRLATGELFF
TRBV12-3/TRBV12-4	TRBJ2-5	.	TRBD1	TGTGCCAGCAGGCCCAGGGGGCGAGAGACCCAGTACTTC	CASRPRGRETQYF
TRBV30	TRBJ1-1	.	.	TGTGCCTGGAGTCTAGGGGTGAACACTGAAGCTTTCTTT	CAWSLGVNTEAFF
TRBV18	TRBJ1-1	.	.	TGTGCCAGCTCACCGGGAGGGCCAGCTTTCTTT	CASSPGGPAFF
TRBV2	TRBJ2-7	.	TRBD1	TGTGCCAGCAGTATAGACAGGGGAAACTACGAGCAGTACTTC	CASSIDRGNYEQYF
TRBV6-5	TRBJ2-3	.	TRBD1	TGTGCCAGCAGTCCGGGACAGGGGGCTGGAGATACGCAGTATTTT	CASSPGQGAGDTQYF
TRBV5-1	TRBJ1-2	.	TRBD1	TGCGCCAGCAGACGAACAGAGGGGACAGGAAGCCTCTATGGCTACACCTTC	CASRRTEGTGSLYGYTF
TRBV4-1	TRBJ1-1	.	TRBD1	TGCGCCAGCAGCCCTCTCCACAGGGGGCGTGGGACTGAAGCTTTCTTT	CASSPLHRGRGTEAFF
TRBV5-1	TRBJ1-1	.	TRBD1	TGCGCCAGCAGCGAGCGGGACAGGGGTCCCACTGAAGCTTTCTTT	CASSERDRGPTEAFF
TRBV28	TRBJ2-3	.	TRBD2	TGTGCCAGCAGTTTTCTAGCGGGAGATACGCAGTATTTT	CASSFLAGDTQYF
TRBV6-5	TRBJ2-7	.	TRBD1	TGTGCCAGCAGCCCGGGACAGGGGTTATACGAGCAGTACTTC	CASSPGQGLYEQYF
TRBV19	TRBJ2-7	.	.	TGTGCCAGTAGTATGTCGGGAGTTAACGAGCAGTACTTC	CASSMSGVNEQYF
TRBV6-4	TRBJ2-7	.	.	TGTGCCAGCAGTGGTTCCGGGAGCGAGCAGTACTTC	CASSGSGSEQYF
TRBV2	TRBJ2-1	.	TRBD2	TGTGCCAGCAGTGACGGACTAGCGGGAGGGTCCTACAATGAGCAGTTCTTC	CASSDGLAGGSYNEQFF
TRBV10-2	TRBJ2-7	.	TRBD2	TGCGCCAGCACTTCGGGGACTAGCGTCGAGCAGTACTTC	CASTSGTSVEQYF
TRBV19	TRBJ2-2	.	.	TGTGCCAGTAATATTGGGACTTTGAACACCGGGGAGCTGTTTTTT	CASNIGTLNTGELFF
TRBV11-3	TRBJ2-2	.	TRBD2	TGTGCCAGCAGACCCGGGACTAGTTTCACCGGGGAGCTGTTTTTT	CASRPGTSFTGELFF
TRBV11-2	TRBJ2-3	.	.	TGTGCCAGCAGCCCCCAGGCTAGCAGCACAGATACGCAGTATTTT	CASSPQASSTDTQYF
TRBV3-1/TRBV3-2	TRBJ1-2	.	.	TGTGCCAGCAGCCATGGAGGGCTCGGGTATGGCTACACCTTC	CASSHGGLGYGYTF
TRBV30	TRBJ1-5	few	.	TGTGCCTGGAGTCAGGGCAATCAGCCCCAGCATTTT	CAWSQGNQPQHF
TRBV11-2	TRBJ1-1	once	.	TGTGCCAGCAGCTTAGCCCTCTACTCGGGTGAAGCTTTCTTT	CASSLALYSGEAFF
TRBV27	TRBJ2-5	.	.	TGTGCCAGCAGTTTATCTACTAGTGGTCAAGAGACCCAGTACTTC	CASSLSTSGQETQYF
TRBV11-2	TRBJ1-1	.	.	TGTGCCAGCAGCTTAGGGAAGACATGGAACACTGAAGCTTTCTTT	CASSLGKTWNTEAFF
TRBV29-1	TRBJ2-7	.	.	TGCAGCGTTGAATCCCAGGGCCCCTACGAGCAGTACTTC	CSVESQGPYEQYF
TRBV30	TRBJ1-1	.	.	TGTGCCTGGAGTGTAGCGGGCACTGAAGCTTTCTTT	CAWSVAGTEAFF
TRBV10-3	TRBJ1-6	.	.	TGTGCCATCAAACCGACTTCGAGGGACTACTCGTTCGGGCTCCACTTT	CAIKPTSRDYSFGLHF
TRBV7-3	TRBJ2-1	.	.	TGTGCCAGCAGCTTTGAGGGCGGCGACTACAATGAGCAGTTCTTC	CASSFEGGDYNEQFF
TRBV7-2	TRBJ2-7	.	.	TGTGCCAGCAGCTTAGCGGCGGGATCCGCCTACGAGCAGTACTTC	CASSLAAGSAYEQYF
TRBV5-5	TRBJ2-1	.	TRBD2	TGTGCCAGCAGCTTGACTAGCGGCTCCTACAATGAGCAGTTCTTC	CASSLTSGSYNEQFF
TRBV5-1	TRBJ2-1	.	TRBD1	TGCGCCAGCAGCGCCGGGACAGGGGCTGAGCAGTTCTTC	CASSAGTGAEQFF